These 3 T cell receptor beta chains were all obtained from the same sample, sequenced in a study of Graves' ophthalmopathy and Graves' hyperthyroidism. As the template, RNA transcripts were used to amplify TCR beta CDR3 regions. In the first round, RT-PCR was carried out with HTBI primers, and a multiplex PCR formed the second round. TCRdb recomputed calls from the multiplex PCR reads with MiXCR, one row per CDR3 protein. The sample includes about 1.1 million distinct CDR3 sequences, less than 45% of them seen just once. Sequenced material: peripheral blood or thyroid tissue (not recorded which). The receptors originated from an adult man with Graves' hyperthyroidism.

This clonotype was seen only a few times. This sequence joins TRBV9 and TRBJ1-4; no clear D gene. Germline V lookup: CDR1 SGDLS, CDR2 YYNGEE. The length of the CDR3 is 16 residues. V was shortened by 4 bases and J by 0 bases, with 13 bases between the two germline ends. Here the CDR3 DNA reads TGTGCCAGCAGCTTGGTCAGGAGCTCAACTAATGAAAAACTGTTTTTT. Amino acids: CASSLVRSSTNEKLFF.

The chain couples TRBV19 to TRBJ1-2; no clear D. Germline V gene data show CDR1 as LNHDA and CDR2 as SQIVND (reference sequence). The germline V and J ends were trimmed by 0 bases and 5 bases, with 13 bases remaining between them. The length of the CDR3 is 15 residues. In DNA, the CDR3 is TGTGCCAGTAGTATAGATAACCCACCAAATTATGGCTACACCTTC. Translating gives CASSIDNPPNYGYTF.

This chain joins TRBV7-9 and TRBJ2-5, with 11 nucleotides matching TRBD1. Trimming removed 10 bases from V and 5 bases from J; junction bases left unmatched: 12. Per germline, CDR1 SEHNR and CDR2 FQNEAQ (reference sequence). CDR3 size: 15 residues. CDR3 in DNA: TGTGCCACCAGGGACAGGGGGGGACACAAGGAGACCCAGTACTTC. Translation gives CATRDRGGHKETQYF.